This T cell receptor beta chain was captured by sequencing in a study of T cells in Graves' hyperthyroidism and ophthalmopathy. Using RNA transcripts as the source, TCR beta CDR3 regions were amplified. Initially, a first-round RT-PCR of the TCR CDR3 employed the HTBI primer set. Via MiXCR, TCRdb re-called the multiplex PCR reads, giving one row per CDR3 protein. Among hundreds of thousands of distinct CDR3 sequences listed, about 14% were seen once. The sample holds many counts of this clonotype. The CDR3 contains 15 residues. Germline V gene sequence: CDR1 MDHEN, CDR2 SYDVKM. V trimming: 6 bases; J trimming: 6 bases; junction bases outside the gene matches: 11.

The rearrangement joins TRBV28 to TRBJ2-3, with TRBD2 matching 8 bases. The origin of this receptor is a woman between 50 and 59 years old with Graves' ophthalmopathy. Sequenced: blood. This CDR3 is CASSPASGFTDTQYF. The DNA of the CDR3 is TGTGCCAGCAGCCCAGCTAGCGGGTTTACGGATACGCAGTATTTT.